One sample yielded the 22 T cell receptor beta chains listed below, sequenced in a study of regulatory T cells in long-lasting Graves disease. Time point here: newly diagnosed GD, antithyroid drugs for less than 3 months. Construction of the TCR library relied on RNA isolated from PBMCs. Combining iRepertoire HTBI primers with Arm-PCR of CDR3 regions, the authors built TCR beta libraries. TCRdb ran MiXCR on the multiplex PCR reads and lists one entry per CDR3 protein. The profile shows more than 400,000 distinct CDR3 sequences, about 17% of them singletons. The same sample was also studied in work on T cells in Graves' hyperthyroidism and ophthalmopathy.

The sequencing here drew on peripheral blood mononuclear cells (PBMCs), taken at new diagnosis, from a patient treated with antithyroid drugs. These receptor sequences come from a woman aged 30 to 39 with Graves disease.

This clonotype showed up many times. CDR3 sequence: CASSLSGQWTGLVAGELFF. The CDR3 coding sequence is TGTGCCAGCAGTCTCTCGGGCCAGTGGACCGGGTTAGTCGCCGGGGAGCTGTTTTTT. This chain connects TRBV6-2 or TRBV6-3 to TRBJ2-2; D gene ambiguous. This CDR3 comprises 19 residues. Germline CDR1 reads MNHEY; CDR2 reads SVGEGT. V lost 5 bases and J lost 6, with 28 bases in between.

The chain recombines TRBV28 with TRBJ2-1; 11 nucleotides agree with TRBD2. The V segment lost 4 bases and the J segment 7 bases; nucleotides outside the gene matches: 9. CDR1 is MDHEN, CDR2 SYDVKM, per germline. The length of the CDR3 is 16 residues. The CDR3 here is CASSSLPGLAANEQFF. CDR3 bases: TGTGCCAGCAGTTCACTCCCGGGACTAGCGGCTAATGAGCAGTTCTTC.

Ten or more counts support this clonotype. The genes are TRBV12-3 or TRBV12-4 and TRBJ1-2; 8 bases are shared with TRBD1. J gave up 2 bases and V 4 bases, and 12 bases lay outside the gene matches. There are 17 residues in the CDR3. CDR3 in DNA: TGTGCCAGCAGTTCGACGACAGGGGACGGAAGGAACTATGGCTACACCTTC. Protein sequence: CASSSTTGDGRNYGYTF.

As for this clonotype: Possible read error: a much larger clone is one base away. The CDR3 DNA sequence: TGTGCCAGCAGTAACGAGAACTATGGCTACACCTTC. As protein: CASSNENYGYTF. The J gene is TRBJ1-2, the V gene TRBV12-3 or TRBV12-4; D is uncertain. This CDR3 region has 12 residues. The germline V and J ends were trimmed by 5 bases and 2 bases, with 6 bases remaining between them.

The chain joins TRBV6-1 to TRBJ1-5; no clear D. Germline CDR1 is MNHNS and CDR2 is SASEGT. The CDR3 totals 15 residues. V gave up 6 bases and J gave up 2 bases, with 14 bases separating them. Here the CDR3 DNA reads TGTGCCAGCAGCCCCGTAGGTCCGCGCAATCAGCCCCAGCATTTT. Translated, it gives CASSPVGPRNQPQHF.

This clonotype was detected many times. The V and J genes are TRBV28 and TRBJ2-7; TRBD1 matches at 7 bases. Germline V lookup: CDR1 MDHEN, CDR2 SYDVKM. CDR3 length equals 15 residues. V gave up 4 bases and J gave up 2 bases; unmatched junction bases: 8. CDR3 loop: CASSSSRGLPYEQYF. The CDR3 nucleotides are TGTGCCAGCAGTTCGTCTAGGGGGCTCCCCTACGAGCAGTACTTC.

This clonotype has at least ten counts. The chain combines TRBV6-5 with TRBJ2-1; D possibly corresponds to TRBD2 (6 bases). V dropped 4 bases and J dropped 10 bases, with 17 bases sitting between them. Germline CDR1 is MNHEY and CDR2 is SVGAGI. The CDR3 totals 14 residues. The CDR3 coding sequence is TGTGCCAGCAGTTCGTCTAGCGCCGTCGGCGAGCAGTTCTTC. Protein: CASSSSSAVGEQFF.

This clonotype was found a few times. The chain carries TRBV19 and TRBJ1-5; D remains unclear. The ends were cut back, 6 bases at V and 3 bases at J, with 15 bases in the middle. Germline CDR1 is LNHDA and CDR2 is SQIVND (reference sequence). This CDR3 is 15 amino acids long. In DNA, the CDR3 is TGTGCCAGTAGACCAATAGGCAGACTCAATCAGCCCCAGCATTTT. It is translated as CASRPIGRLNQPQHF.

The chain joins TRBV20-1 to TRBJ2-3; TRBD2 matches at 7 bases. With 6 bases clipped from V and 4 bases from J, the junction kept 10 bases outside the gene matches. CDR1 DFQATT and CDR2 SNEGSKA come from the germline V gene (reference sequence). The CDR3 extends over 14 amino acids. The CDR3 reads CSATPRDYADTQYF. The CDR3 DNA is TGCAGTGCAACTCCCAGGGACTACGCAGATACGCAGTATTTT.

In the case of this clonotype: The junction differs from germline at one of its ends, possibly a read error. Written as DNA, the CDR3 is TGCGCCAGCAGCTTGGACTTTTCGGAGGTCAACTATGGCTGCACCTTC. This gives the protein CASSLDFSEVNYGCTF. The rearrangement links TRBV5-1 to TRBJ1-2; no definite D call. The CDR3 covers 16 residues. CDR1 SGHRS and CDR2 YFSETQ come from the germline V gene.

The chain links TRBV20-1 to TRBJ1-1; TRBD1 agrees at 8 bases. This CDR3 region has 13 residues. Germline CDR1 and CDR2: DFQATT and SNEGSKA (reference sequence). Trimming cost V 2 bases and J 9 bases; bases outside gene matches: 8. The CDR3 nucleotides read TGCAGTGCTAGACCCGGGACAGGACAGCAAGCTTTCTTT. This sequence encodes CSARPGTGQQAFF.

In its sample, this clonotype was seen a few times. This clone may be a read error of a much larger clone one base away. In DNA, the CDR3 is TGTGCCAGCAGTTACTCGAGGGAGTCCTACGAGCAGCACTTC. It encodes CASSYSRESYEQHF. J is TRBJ2-7 and V is TRBV6-2 or TRBV6-3; possibly TRBD2 for D (5 bases). The CDR3 totals 14 residues. Looked up from germline, CDR1 is MNHEY and CDR2 is SVGEGT.

The chain couples TRBV30 to TRBJ2-1, with D unclear. The CDR3 totals 13 residues. Trimming shortened V by 3 bases and J by 5 bases, and 11 bases separated the two germline ends. Germline-derived CDR1 and CDR2 are GTSNPN and SVGIG (reference sequence). As DNA, the CDR3 is TGTGCCTGGAGCCCCCACAGCGACAATGAGCAGTTCTTC. Amino acids: CAWSPHSDNEQFF.

DNA for the CDR3: TGTGCCAGCAGTTACTCGATGCTGGGGGAGACCCAGTACTTC. Translated: CASSYSMLGETQYF. V gene TRBV6-6 combines with J gene TRBJ2-5; D unresolved. Trimming removed 0 bases from V and 5 bases from J, with 10 bases in between. From germline, CDR1 is MNHNY and CDR2 SVGAGI (reference sequence). The CDR3 extends over 14 amino acids.

This clonotype was observed at least ten times. The chain has TRBV28 and TRBJ1-1, with 7 bases identical to TRBD1. V shed 5 bases, J shed 10 bases, and the junction held 10 bases outside the gene matches. The germline gives CDR1 MDHEN, CDR2 SYDVKM. This CDR3 has 13 amino acids. The CDR3 is CASSIPRGIRAFF. In nucleotides, the CDR3 is TGTGCCAGCAGTATTCCCAGGGGGATAAGAGCTTTCTTT.

This clonotype was recorded a few times. V usage is TRBV20-1 and J usage is TRBJ2-7; 7 nucleotides agree with TRBD2. Germline V lookup: CDR1 DFQATT, CDR2 SNEGSKA (reference sequence). The CDR3 spans 14 residues. V dropped 1 base and J dropped 1; count of bases not matched to a gene: 4. CDR3 sequence reads: CSARGASGSYEQYF. In nucleotides, the CDR3 is TGCAGTGCTAGAGGGGCTAGCGGTTCCTACGAGCAGTACTTC.

This clonotype was recorded at least ten times. The CDR3 DNA reads TGCAGTGCTAGAGATGGGAGCGGGAGGTTTAGCTCCTACAATGAGCAGTTCTTC. Its protein is CSARDGSGRFSSYNEQFF. The chain joins TRBV20-1 to TRBJ2-1, with 9 bases lining up with TRBD2. The germline gives CDR1 DFQATT, CDR2 SNEGSKA (reference sequence). The CDR3 has 18 amino acids. Losses at the gene ends were 0 bases for V and 0 bases for J; bases not matched to a gene: 9.

The chain carries TRBV7-3 and TRBJ2-2; TRBD1 matches at 8 bases. Germline V gives CDR1 SGHTA, CDR2 FQGTGA. This CDR3 contains 14 residues. Trimming took 5 bases from V and 3 from J; bases not matched to a gene: 2. The CDR3 DNA sequence: TGTGCCAGCAGCACACAGGGGGACACCGGGGAGCTGTTTTTT. Its protein product is CASSTQGDTGELFF. Full variable domain (rest looked up from reference TRBV7-3 and TRBJ2-2): GAGVSQTPSNKVTEKGKYVELRCDPISGHTALYWYRQSLGQGPEFLIYFQGTGAADDSGLPNDRFFAVRPEGSVSTLKIQRTERGDSAVYLCASSTQGDTGELFFGEGSRLTVL.

There are many counts of this clonotype. The chain is built from TRBV6-1 and TRBJ2-7; TRBD1 matches at 7 bases. Germline assignment: CDR1 MNHNS and CDR2 SASEGT. V was pared by 5 bases and J by 3 bases, with 4 bases of the junction left unmatched. This CDR3 is built from 13 residues. The CDR3 nucleotides are TGTGCCAGCAGTCCCGGACAGGTCTACGAGCAGTACTTC. Protein product: CASSPGQVYEQYF.

This clonotype was counted between two and nine times. The CDR3 reads CSARDPPNTEAFF. The CDR3 DNA sequence: TGCAGTGCTCGGGACCCCCCGAACACTGAAGCTTTCTTT. This sequence joins TRBV20-1 and TRBJ1-1; D perhaps matches TRBD1 (5 bases). Germline CDR1 DFQATT, CDR2 SNEGSKA (reference sequence). The CDR3 totals 13 residues. Trimming shortened V by 5 bases and J by 1 base, and 11 bases separated the two germline ends.

This clonotype has ten or more counts. V usage is TRBV29-1 and J usage is TRBJ2-5; no firm D call. The ends were cut back, 7 bases at V and 2 bases at J, with 17 bases in the middle. Germline-derived CDR1 and CDR2 are SQVTM and ANQGSEA. The CDR3 is 14 amino acids. The CDR3 loop reads CSGQFSGLQETQYF. The CDR3 DNA is TGCAGCGGCCAGTTCTCCGGCCTTCAAGAGACCCAGTACTTC. Looking up the rest from reference TRBV29-1 and TRBJ2-5 gives the full variable domain: SAVISQKPSRDICQRGTSLTIQCQVDSQVTMMFWYRQQPGQSLTLIATANQGSEATYESGFVIDKFPISRPNLTFSTLTVSNMSPEDSSIYLCSGQFSGLQETQYFGPGTRLLVL.

V is TRBV27 and J is TRBJ2-7; D possibly matches TRBD1 or TRBD2 (5 bases each). Trimming stripped 3 bases from V and 0 bases from J, with 9 bases between. CDR3 length: 14 residues. Germline V gene data show CDR1 as MNHEY and CDR2 as SMNVEV (reference sequence). CDR3: CASSLHGTSYEQYF. As DNA, the CDR3 is TGTGCCAGCAGTTTGCACGGGACCTCCTACGAGCAGTACTTC.